This paragraph reports one T cell receptor beta chain. The sample comes from a study of OX40 agonist ivuxolimab in advanced cancers. The repertoire was sequenced with immunoSEQ multiplex PCR; TCRdb's copy has only in-frame clones and lacks some. The sample lists about 62,000 clones, around 90% seen once, with roughly 5% in the top ten. Here the sequenced sample was CD4+ or CD8+ T cells sorted from blood, taken in a trial of the OX40 agonist ivuxolimab. This sequence was found in an adult with an advanced solid tumor such as melanoma, head and neck, liver or kidney cancer.

The CDR3 sequence: CASSQGQADKETQYF. CDR3 bases: TGCGCCAGCAGCCAAGGCCAAGCGGATAAAGAGACCCAGTACTTC. This sequence joins TRBV4-1 and TRBJ2-5, with D possibly TRBD2 on 5 matching bases. V dropped 1 base and J dropped 3 bases, with 12 bases sitting between them. The V gene's germline CDR1 is MGHRA and CDR2 YSYEKL. The CDR3 sequence is 15 residues long.